Detailed here is one T cell receptor (beta chain). What it recognizes is unknown. This sample stems from a study of PD-1 blockade in classical Hodgkin lymphoma. Turning to the study itself: With a 2-week interval, patients received intravenous nivolumab at 3 mg/kg. Study-level findings and limits: CD4+ TCR diversity rose significantly by C4D1, and CD8+ TCR diversity did not. Before treatment, TCR diversity in newly diagnosed patients was reportedly lower than in healthy donors.

Following autologous stem cell transplantation, relapse occurred in every patient, and exposure to brentuximab vedotin varied. CDR1 SGDLS and CDR2 YYNGEE come from the germline V gene. V lost 0 bases and J lost 4; bases outside the gene matches: 9. The CDR3 extends over 16 amino acids. The protocol was immunoSEQ multiplex PCR, while the TCRdb copy is restricted to in-frame clones and leaves out a portion. Here the sample spans tens of thousands of clones, 89% being singletons. The material sequenced was peripheral blood mononuclear cells (PBMCs), taken before the second cycle of nivolumab. This sequence joins TRBV9 and TRBJ1-1; TRBD1 matches at 7 bases. This sequence originates from a human donor with classical Hodgkin lymphoma. Here the CDR3 reads CASSVESGGGGTEAFF. CDR3 DNA sequence: TGTGCCAGCAGCGTAGAGTCAGGGGGAGGAGGCACTGAAGCTTTCTTT.